Sequencing of this T cell receptor beta chain was carried out in a study of blood T cells in healthy people across ages. Study-level background: Per every two T cells, about one barcoded beta molecule was captured by template switching. Study-wide findings and caveats: Long-lived donors exceeded aged donors in naive CD4+ cells and diversity.

This clonotype was found a few times. The antigen is not known. Total RNA extracted from each sample amounted to at least 5.5 micrograms. Primers used in a second PCR of about 7 to 12 cycles were a sample-barcoded 5' primer and a J-beta primer mix. A template-switch adaptor containing 12 random nucleotides labeled each cDNA molecule. TCRdb re-called the 5' RACE reads through MiXCR, storing one row per CDR3 protein. The table lists about 970,000 distinct CDR3 sequences, roughly half of them singletons, with about 22% in the top ten. The CDR3 has 13 amino acids. The ends were cut back, 7 bases at V and 2 bases at J, with 12 bases in the middle. Germline CDR1 LGHDT, CDR2 YNNKEL (reference sequence).

Sequences were obtained from blood. The V and J genes are TRBV3-1 and TRBJ2-7; no reliable D call. This receptor was identified in a woman aged 60-70 years in good health. In DNA form, the CDR3 reads TGTGCCAGCACGGACCGGCACACCTACGAGCAGTACTTC. As protein: CASTDRHTYEQYF.